This T cell receptor (beta chain) was captured in a study of cytomegalovirus exposure and HLA in healthy donors. V lost 5 bases, J lost 4 bases, and 7 bases stayed unmatched. This CDR3 contains 14 residues. Germline CDR1 and CDR2: SGHTA and FQGTGA. As for this clone: Its specificity is not known.

The study's findings and limits: Through in vitro validation, three CMV-associated chains were shown to be specific for CMV antigens. What was likely a sequencing artifact was a cluster of highly shared sequence variants.

Each donor was nominally healthy when sampled (though unrecorded immune exposures were likely). A multiplex PCR was run with 60 Vbeta primers and 13 Jbeta primers. Libraries were prepared by immunoSEQ multiplex PCR; TCRdb keeps only in-frame clonotypes and omits some of them. The sample shows about 93,000 clones, around four fifths of them seen only once. The rearrangement uses TRBV7-3 and TRBJ1-2, with 7 bases fitting TRBD1. The sequence was obtained from a boy aged 5-17 years in good health and CMV-seronegative. The sequencing sample was made of PBMCs. The CDR3 region is CASSPGTVGYGYTF. The CDR3 DNA follows: TGTGCCAGCAGCCCAGGGACAGTAGGCTATGGCTACACCTTC.